This T cell receptor beta chain stems from a study of persistence of HIV-infected CD4 T cells. As concerns this clone: Its cognate antigen is unknown.

Overlapping HIV-1 Gag 15-mer peptides at about 1 ug per peptide per mL were used. Memory cells lacking CD40L and CD69 with high CD45RO were sorted. The immunoSEQ assay was version 4, run in survey mode. Only in-frame clones appear in the TCRdb table, and some are missing; sequencing was by immunoSEQ multiplex PCR. The table records around 60,000 clones, 70% to 75% of them present only once. CDR3 length equals 16 residues. The germline V gene encodes CDR1 PRHDT and CDR2 FYEKMQ (reference sequence). Germline trimming cut 6 bases from V and 0 bases from J; bases unmatched to any gene: 5. This clonotype was sampled from an adult man with HIV who was CMV-seropositive. This specimen was CD4+ T cells sorted from PBMCs after approximately 19-hour stimulation, taken from a patient who received antiretroviral therapy. The V gene is TRBV13, the J gene TRBJ1-6; 7 nucleotides line up with TRBD1. The CDR3 region is CASRNRGSSYNSPLHF. The DNA of the CDR3 is TGTGCCAGCAGGAACAGGGGAAGCTCCTATAATTCACCCCTCCACTTT.